Following are 24 T cell receptor beta chains from one sample sequenced in a study of glioma-infiltrating T cells. TCR alpha and beta CDR3 regions were amplified from RNA using iRepertoire nested multiplex PCR. A single record per CDR3 protein comes from TCRdb applying MiXCR to the multiplex PCR reads. This table has roughly 200,000 distinct CDR3 sequences, roughly 32% appearing once. The sequenced sample was glioma tissue, nonneoplastic brain tissue, or PBMCs (not recorded which). The source is a human donor with low-grade glioma or glioblastoma, undergoing nonglioma brain surgery, or in good health (not recorded which).

Concerning this clonotype: A junction boundary mismatches the germline segment, possibly from a read error. The rearrangement uses TRBV19 and TRBJ2-1; a possible D gene is TRBD2 (5 bases). This CDR3 comprises 13 residues. Germline V CDR1 and CDR2: LNHDA, SQIVND (reference sequence). For the CDR3, the DNA is TGCGCCAGTAGTATAGATCGGGGTGATGAGCAGTTCTTC. This encodes CASSIDRGDEQFF.

This clonotype was detected many times. The rearrangement joins TRBV4-3 to TRBJ2-1, with 7 bases aligning to TRBD2. V dropped 0 bases and J dropped 7; count of bases not matched to a gene: 6. Germline CDR1 is LGHNA and CDR2 is YSLEER. CDR3 length: 15 amino acids. The CDR3 sequence is CASSQEGTTWNEQFF. CDR3 DNA sequence: TGCGCCAGCAGCCAAGAAGGGACTACCTGGAATGAGCAGTTCTTC.

Note on this clonotype: A read error is possible here, since a much larger clone lies one base away. This chain connects TRBV6-2 or TRBV6-3 to TRBJ2-7; 13 bases agree with TRBD2. There are 15 residues in the CDR3. Unmatched junction bases numbered 6, after V lost 4 bases and J lost 6 bases. Looked up from germline, CDR1 is MNHEY and CDR2 is SVGEGT. This CDR3 is CASSFGLAGESEQYF. CDR3 bases: TGTGCCAGCAGTTTCGGACTAGCGGGAGAGAGCGAGCAGTACTTC.

On this clonotype: This sequence may be a read error, since a much larger clone differs from it by one base. The V gene is TRBV12-3 or TRBV12-4, the J gene TRBJ1-2; 7 nucleotides agree with TRBD1. This CDR3 is 13 amino acids long. DNA of the CDR3: TGTGCCAGCAGTTCCGACAGGGTCTATCGCTACACCTTC. The encoded protein is CASSSDRVYRYTF.

This clonotype came up many times. The rearrangement joins TRBV6-2 or TRBV6-3 to TRBJ2-4, with TRBD2 matching over 7 bases. Germline V gene lookup returns CDR1 MNHEY and CDR2 SVGEGT. The CDR3 loop spans 14 amino acids. Trimming cost V 2 bases and J 9 bases; bases outside gene matches: 7. CDR3 DNA sequence: TGTGCCAGCAGTTACGGAACTAGCGTGGGCATTCAGTACTTC. It yields the protein CASSYGTSVGIQYF.

This clonotype was counted many times. The V call is TRBV27, the J call TRBJ1-1, with TRBD1 matching over 7 bases. The CDR3 is made up of 14 amino acids. Germline V gives CDR1 MNHEY, CDR2 SMNVEV (reference sequence). J gave up 5 bases and V 4 bases, and 7 bases lay outside the gene matches. CDR3 loop: CASSSHRGGTEAFF. DNA for the CDR3: TGTGCCAGCAGTTCGCACAGGGGCGGGACTGAAGCTTTCTTT.

This clonotype has at least ten counts. V and J are TRBV7-2 and TRBJ2-3; 7 nucleotides agree with TRBD2. CDR1 is SGHTA and CDR2 is FQGNSA in the germline V gene. There are 15 residues in the CDR3. The V gene end was trimmed by 4 bases and the J gene end by 0 bases; junction bases not matched to a gene: 4. In DNA form, the CDR3 reads TGTGCCAGCAGCTCGCAGCGGGGTAGCACAGATACGCAGTATTTT. Residues: CASSSQRGSTDTQYF.

To note about this clonotype: A much larger clone is a single base away; this may be a read error. The chain recombines TRBV7-2 with TRBJ2-1; TRBD1 matches at 8 bases. CDR3 length equals 12 residues. V shed 5 bases, J shed 9 bases, and the junction held 3 bases outside the gene matches. The V gene's germline CDR1 is SGHTA and CDR2 FQGNSA. The CDR3: CASSRQGLEQFF. CDR3 nucleotides: TGTGCCAGCAGCCGACAGGGGCTTGAGCAGTTCTTC.

In its sample, this clonotype was seen many times. The rearrangement uses TRBV6-2 or TRBV6-3 and TRBJ1-6; D call uncertain. The V end lost 2 bases, the J end lost 9 bases, and 5 bases lay between the germline ends. Germline V gene lookup returns CDR1 MNHEY and CDR2 SVGEGT. The CDR3 covers 12 residues. The CDR3 region has the DNA TGTGCCAGCAGTTACGCGGTTTCACCCCTCCACTTT. Residues: CASSYAVSPLHF.

Remarks on this clonotype: A read error may explain this, as a much larger clone is one base away. The J gene is TRBJ2-1, the V gene TRBV18, with TRBD1 identical over 10 bases. Per germline, CDR1 KGHSH and CDR2 LQKENI. The V segment lost 6 bases and the J segment 4 bases; nucleotides outside the gene matches: 9. The CDR3 is 16 amino acids. The CDR3 spells CASSWAGTGAYNEQFF. As DNA, the CDR3 is TGTGCCAGCTCTTGGGCCGGGACAGGGGCTTACAATGAGCAGTTCTTC.

This clonotype was counted between two and nine times. This chain joins TRBV5-1 and TRBJ1-1, with a weak D call TRBD1 (6 bases). The CDR3 is 14 amino acids. The V end was cut by 0 bases, the J end by 6 bases, with 12 bases between. Germline CDR1 and CDR2: SGHRS and YFSETQ. The CDR3 reads CASSLGGGLAEAFF. The CDR3 DNA follows: TGCGCCAGCAGCTTGGGCGGGGGGCTAGCTGAAGCTTTCTTT.

The chain joins TRBV20-1 to TRBJ1-2, with 7 bases identical to TRBD1. The CDR3 sequence is 16 residues long. V dropped 1 base and J dropped 8; count of bases not matched to a gene: 16. From germline, CDR1 is DFQATT and CDR2 SNEGSKA (reference sequence). CDR3 in DNA: TGCAGTGCTAGAGTTCCGGGACAGTTACTCTATGGAGGCTACACCTTC. It translates to CSARVPGQLLYGGYTF.

V gene TRBV6-1 combines with J gene TRBJ2-1; no definite D call. V was shortened by 6 bases and J by 9 bases, with 18 bases between the two germline ends. In germline, CDR1 is MNHNS, CDR2 SASEGT. The CDR3 loop spans 14 amino acids. The CDR3 coding sequence is TGTGCCAGCAGCCGAGACTCGCATGAGCTTGAGCAGTTCTTC. It encodes CASSRDSHELEQFF.

As for this clonotype: A read error may produce the germline difference seen at one junction end. The chain joins TRBV4-1 to TRBJ2-7; the D gene is possibly TRBD1 (6 bases). CDR1 and CDR2 (germline): MGHRA, YSYEKL. This CDR3 has 16 amino acids. The CDR3 nucleotides read TGCGCCAGCAGCCAATTCGCGCGCCTGGGGGCGTACGAACAGTACTTC. As protein: CASSQFARLGAYEQYF.

The table lists this clonotype with a few counts. The chain has TRBV3-1 and TRBJ2-7; no definite D call. The CDR3 runs to 14 residues. Germline loops: CDR1 LGHDT, CDR2 YNNKEL (reference sequence). The V end was cut by 1 base, the J end by 2 bases, with 9 bases between. Here the CDR3 reads CASSQAYGAYEQYF. The CDR3 DNA sequence: TGTGCCAGCAGCCAAGCGTACGGCGCCTACGAGCAGTACTTC.

This clonotype has ten or more counts. This sequence joins TRBV2 and TRBJ1-6; D not certain. V shed 3 bases and J shed 11 bases, with 11 bases lying between them. The CDR3 runs 13 residues. Germline assignment: CDR1 SNHLY and CDR2 FYNNEI. Here the CDR3 DNA reads TGTGCCAGCAGTGAGATCCCCAAAACACCCCTCCACTTT. Translating gives CASSEIPKTPLHF. Supplemented by reference TRBV2 and TRBJ1-6, the full variable domain reads EPEVTQTPSHQVTQMGQEVILRCVPISNHLYFYWYRQILGQKVEFLVSFYNNEISEKSEIFDDQFSVERPDGSNFTLKIRSTKLEDSAMYFCASSEIPKTPLHFGNGTRLTVT.

This clonotype was observed many times. This chain links TRBV15 with TRBJ2-3; D uncertain. Germline V CDR1 and CDR2: LNHNV, YYDKDF (reference sequence). V lost 6 bases and J 2 bases, leaving 6 bases between the germline ends. CDR3 length equals 12 residues. This chain's CDR3 is CATRGYTDTQYF. The CDR3 nucleotides read TGTGCCACCAGGGGTTACACAGATACGCAGTATTTT. Variable domain in full (rest from reference TRBV15 and TRBJ2-3): DAMVIQNPRYQVTQFGKPVTLSCSQTLNHNVMYWYQQKSSQAPKLLFHYYDKDFNNEADTPDNFQSRRPNTSFCFLDIRSPGLGDTAMYLCATRGYTDTQYFGPGTRLTVL.

This clonotype was counted ten times or more. The rearrangement links TRBV20-1 to TRBJ2-5, with TRBD2 as a possible D gene (5 bases). This CDR3 comprises 16 residues. Per germline, CDR1 DFQATT and CDR2 SNEGSKA (reference sequence). V lost 1 base to trimming and J lost 4 bases, with 19 bases between them. CDR3 protein: CSARGRTGRLGETQYF. The CDR3 DNA is TGCAGTGCTAGAGGTCGGACGGGGAGACTCGGAGAGACCCAGTACTTC.

The V gene is TRBV12-3 or TRBV12-4, the J gene TRBJ2-1, with D possibly being TRBD1 (6 bases). This CDR3 comprises 14 residues. With 8 bases removed from V and 7 bases from J, the gap between germline ends came to 18 bases. CDR3: CASDRTGSRNEQFF. In DNA, the CDR3 is TGTGCCAGCGATCGAACAGGGAGTCGAAATGAGCAGTTCTTC.

The chain recombines TRBV12-3 or TRBV12-4 with TRBJ1-2; no definite D call. The CDR3 is 11 amino acids. V was shortened by 8 bases and J by 6 bases, with 10 bases between the two germline ends. The CDR3 is CASGWLNGYTF. Here the CDR3 DNA reads TGTGCCAGCGGTTGGCTAAATGGCTACACCTTC.

With regard to this clonotype: One junction end disagrees with the germline gene, perhaps due to a read error. The V gene is TRBV7-8, the J gene TRBJ2-6; TRBD1 matches 10 bases. The V gene's germline CDR1 is SGHVS and CDR2 FQNEAQ. CDR3 length: 14 residues. The CDR3 DNA sequence: TGTGCCACCGGGACAGGGGCTGGGGCCAACCTCCTGACTTTC. Its translation: CATGTGAGANLLTF.

The genes are TRBV27 and TRBJ1-1, with a possible D match to TRBD1 (5 bases). Looked up from germline, CDR1 is MNHEY and CDR2 is SMNVEV (reference sequence). This CDR3 comprises 13 residues. The CDR3 here is CLSRLQGNAEAFF. The CDR3 DNA follows: TGTCTCAGCAGACTTCAGGGTAACGCTGAAGCTTTCTTT.

This clonotype appeared many times. The rearrangement uses TRBV19 and TRBJ1-4; D not certain. Per the germline V gene, CDR1 is LNHDA and CDR2 is SQIVND (reference sequence). Between the trimmed V and J ends, which lost 6 bases and 6 bases, there was a span of 8 bases. The CDR3 is 12 amino acids. The CDR3 DNA reads TGTGCCAGTAGCCTTGCAGATGAAAAACTGTTTTTT. This sequence encodes CASSLADEKLFF.

The J gene is TRBJ2-7, the V gene TRBV6-6; 7 bases match TRBD1. Germline V lookup: CDR1 MNHNY, CDR2 SVGAGI (reference sequence). CDR3 length: 14 residues. The CDR3 sequence: CVSTRQGLSYEQYF. In DNA, the CDR3 is TGTGTTAGCACTCGACAGGGATTGAGCTACGAGCAGTACTTC.